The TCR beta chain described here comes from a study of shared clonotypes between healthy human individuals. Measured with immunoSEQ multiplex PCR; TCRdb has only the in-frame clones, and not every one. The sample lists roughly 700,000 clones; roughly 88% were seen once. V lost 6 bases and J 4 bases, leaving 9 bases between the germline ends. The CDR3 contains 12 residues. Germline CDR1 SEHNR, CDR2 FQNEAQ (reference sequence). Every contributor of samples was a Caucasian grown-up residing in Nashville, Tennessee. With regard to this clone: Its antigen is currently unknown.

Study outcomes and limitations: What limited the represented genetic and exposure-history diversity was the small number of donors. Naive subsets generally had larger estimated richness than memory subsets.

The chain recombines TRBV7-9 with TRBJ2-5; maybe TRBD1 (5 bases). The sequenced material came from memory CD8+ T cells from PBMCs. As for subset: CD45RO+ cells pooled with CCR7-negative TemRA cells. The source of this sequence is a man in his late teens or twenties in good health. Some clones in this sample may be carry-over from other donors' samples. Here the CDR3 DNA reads TGTGCCAGCAGAACAGGCGTAGAGACCCAGTACTTC. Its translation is CASRTGVETQYF.